These 29 T cell receptor beta chains share one sample of origin, sequenced in a study of early T cells in non-severe SARS-CoV-2 infection. TCRdb ran MiXCR on the 5' RACE reads and lists one entry per CDR3 protein. The repertoire has tens of thousands of distinct CDR3 sequences, about 4.5% of them found once; the top ten carry approximately 5.2%. The sample in question was whole blood, obtained at baseline. The receptors here all came from an adult who was a healthcare worker with PCR-confirmed SARS-CoV-2 infection or an uninfected control (not recorded which).

The table lists this clonotype with many counts. The V gene is TRBV18, the J gene TRBJ2-3; perhaps D is TRBD1 or TRBD2 (6 bases each). Trimming took 0 bases from V and 6 from J, leaving 19 bases between them. CDR3 size: 17 residues. CDR1 and CDR2 from the germline V gene are KGHSH and LQKENI. The CDR3 bases are TGTGCCAGCTCACCACCCCTCGGGGGCGGTTGGATGGATACGCAGTATTTT. Translated, it gives CASSPPLGGGWMDTQYF.

Many counts were recorded for this clonotype. The chain carries TRBV28 and TRBJ2-7, with TRBD2 matching over 9 bases. Germline values: CDR1 MDHEN, CDR2 SYDVKM. The CDR3 covers 13 residues. Trimming removed 7 bases from V and 5 bases from J; junction bases left unmatched: 6. The CDR3 region is CASTVAGVHEQYF. The CDR3 DNA reads TGTGCCAGCACTGTAGCGGGAGTTCACGAGCAGTACTTC.

This clonotype was seen ten or more times. The V and J genes are TRBV5-4 and TRBJ1-1; D remains unclear. The CDR3 length is 15 residues. V lost 0 bases and J 5 bases, leaving 14 bases between the germline ends. Germline CDR1 reads SGHNT; CDR2 reads YYREEE (reference sequence). CDR3 sequence (DNA): TGTGCCAGCAGCTTGGAGGTACAGCTGAGGACTGAAGCTTTCTTT. Translation gives CASSLEVQLRTEAFF.

This clonotype was observed a handful of times. The rearrangement links TRBV7-2 to TRBJ2-7, with a tentative D call TRBD2 (6 bases). Per germline, CDR1 SGHTA and CDR2 FQGNSA. This CDR3 is built from 15 residues. V dropped 6 bases and J dropped 2 bases, with 17 bases sitting between them. The CDR3 is CASSSMRGLTYEQYF. The CDR3, as DNA: TGTGCCAGCAGTTCAATGAGGGGACTGACCTACGAGCAGTACTTC.

There are a few counts of this clonotype. The chain carries TRBV7-8 and TRBJ2-1, with no clear D. The CDR3 runs to 14 residues. Germline V CDR1 and CDR2: SGHVS, FQNEAQ. Trimming removed 3 bases from V and 2 bases from J, with 8 bases in between. CDR3 amino acids: CASSFGVPYNEQFF. The CDR3 bases are TGTGCCAGCAGCTTTGGGGTACCCTACAATGAGCAGTTCTTC.

In regard to this clonotype: Since a much larger clone is just one base distant, this may be a read error. This rearrangement joins TRBV9 to TRBJ1-5, with D unclear. Germline loops: CDR1 SGDLS, CDR2 YYNGEE. The CDR3 contains 15 residues. V lost 0 bases, J lost 5 bases, and 12 bases lay in between. The DNA for the CDR3 is TGTGCCAGCAGCGTAGGTCTGGCCTACGATCAGCCCCAGCATTTT. It is translated as CASSVGLAYDQPQHF.

This clonotype turned up a few times. The rearrangement uses TRBV5-5 and TRBJ2-7, with D tentatively TRBD1 (6 bases). The V gene's germline CDR1 is SGHKS and CDR2 YYEKEE (reference sequence). Between the trimmed V and J ends, which lost 4 bases and 5 bases, there was a span of 22 bases. This CDR3 is built from 16 residues. The CDR3 nucleotides are TGTGCCAGCAGCCCCGGACAGTCCCCGCCGCCTGACGAGCAGTACTTC. Its translation is CASSPGQSPPPDEQYF.

V gene TRBV24-1 combines with J gene TRBJ2-2; D unresolved. Trimming removed 0 bases from V and 2 bases from J, with 6 bases in between. The CDR3 consists of 15 residues. In germline, CDR1 is KGHDR, CDR2 SFDVKD. The CDR3 region is CATSDLQDNTGELFF. CDR3 DNA sequence: TGTGCCACCAGTGATTTGCAAGACAACACCGGGGAGCTGTTTTTT.

The chain carries TRBV7-6 and TRBJ2-1; the D call may be TRBD1 or TRBD2 (7 bases each). The CDR3 contains 14 residues. CDR1 is SGHVS, CDR2 FNYEAQ, per germline. V was trimmed by 5 bases and J by 10 bases, leaving 18 bases between them. As DNA, the CDR3 is TGTGCCAGCAGCCGAACGACAGGGCGGGAGGAGCAGTTCTTC. Protein product: CASSRTTGREEQFF.

DNA of the CDR3: TGTGCCAGCAGCCCCGGGACAGGGGGCACTGAAGCTTTCTTT. As protein: CASSPGTGGTEAFF. V gene TRBV5-5 combines with J gene TRBJ1-1; 11 bases agree with TRBD1. The CDR3 sequence is 14 residues long. The V and J ends lost 4 bases and 4 bases, in that order; junction bases with no gene match: 3. The germline V gene encodes CDR1 SGHKS and CDR2 YYEKEE (reference sequence).

This clonotype was detected many times. The rearrangement links TRBV12-3 or TRBV12-4 to TRBJ1-5; 8 bases fit TRBD1. The trim removed 6 bases at V and 4 bases at J, leaving 2 bases unmatched. CDR3 length: 13 amino acids. CDR3 nucleotide sequence: TGTGCCAGCAGGGACAGGGAGAATCAGCCCCAGCATTTT. Amino acids: CASRDRENQPQHF.

This clonotype was detected ten times or more. This chain joins TRBV12-3 or TRBV12-4 and TRBJ2-7; D is tentatively TRBD1 or TRBD2 (6 bases each). Trimming left V 6 bases short and J 5 bases short, with 17 bases between. CDR3 size: 14 residues. The CDR3 DNA follows: TGTGCCAGCAGCCTCATGGGGGGCCTGGACGAGCAGTACTTC. Translating it yields CASSLMGGLDEQYF.

This clonotype was detected ten times or more. The chain joins TRBV7-2 to TRBJ2-5; D unresolved. The CDR3 is made up of 14 amino acids. The germline V gene encodes CDR1 SGHTA and CDR2 FQGNSA. The ends were cut back, 0 bases at V and 6 bases at J, with 11 bases in the middle. CDR3 in DNA: TGTGCCAGCAGCTTAGCCGGCTTTACTAAGACCCAGTACTTC. This translates into CASSLAGFTKTQYF.

The rearrangement links TRBV5-1 to TRBJ2-2; D tentatively fits TRBD1 or TRBD2 (6 bases each). V lost 4 bases and J 4 bases, leaving 17 bases between the germline ends. This CDR3 region has 16 residues. The germline V gene has CDR1 SGHRS and CDR2 YFSETQ. CDR3 DNA sequence: TGCGCCAGCAGCCTGGTGGCTCGGGGGCTCACCGGGGAGCTGTTTTTT. This sequence encodes CASSLVARGLTGELFF. Combining the CDR3 with reference TRBV5-1 and TRBJ2-2 gives the whole variable domain KAGVTQTPRYLIKTRGQQVTLSCSPISGHRSVSWYQQTPGQGLQFLFEYFSETQRNKGNFPGRFSGRQFSNSRSEMNVSTLELGDSALYLCASSLVARGLTGELFFGEGSRLTVL.

This clonotype was detected ten times or more. The chain links TRBV7-3 to TRBJ2-3, with D perhaps matching TRBD1 (6 bases). CDR1 and CDR2 (germline): SGHTA, FQGTGA. The CDR3 covers 14 residues. V was trimmed by 2 bases and J by 1 base, leaving 7 bases between them. DNA for the CDR3: TGTGCCAGCAGCTTACACAGGGGCACAGATACGCAGTATTTT. Its translation: CASSLHRGTDTQYF.

This clonotype was recorded a few times. The rearrangement links TRBV4-2 to TRBJ2-3, with TRBD2 as a possible D gene (5 bases). Per germline, CDR1 LGHNA and CDR2 YNFKEQ. The length of the CDR3 is 16 residues. Trimming pared 0 bases from V and 4 bases from J, leaving 14 bases between. This chain's CDR3 is CASSQEPSGGPDTQYF. The CDR3 nucleotides are TGTGCCAGCAGCCAAGAGCCCAGCGGTGGGCCAGATACGCAGTATTTT.

The table lists this clonotype with many counts. The chain recombines TRBV10-3 with TRBJ1-2, with D perhaps TRBD1 (5 bases). From germline, CDR1 is ENHRY and CDR2 SYGVKD. Between the trimmed V and J ends, which lost 2 bases and 8 bases, there was a span of 15 bases. The CDR3 sequence is 14 residues long. CDR3 nucleotide sequence: TGTGCCATCAGTGAGCGGGACCACCTGGGGGGCTACACCTTC. Translated, it gives CAISERDHLGGYTF.

The CDR3 region is CASSVATENTEAFF. The CDR3 nucleotides are TGTGCCAGCAGCGTAGCGACAGAAAACACTGAAGCTTTCTTT. The chain carries TRBV9 and TRBJ1-1; perhaps TRBD1 as D (5 bases). With 0 bases removed from V and 2 bases from J, the gap between germline ends came to 8 bases. CDR3 length: 14 residues. Germline V gene lookup returns CDR1 SGDLS and CDR2 YYNGEE.

This clonotype has ten or more counts. The rearrangement uses TRBV11-2 and TRBJ2-3; D is unresolved. V lost 2 bases and J lost 5, with 2 bases in between. Germline CDR1 SGHAT, CDR2 FQNNGV. This CDR3 spans 11 amino acids. The CDR3 DNA follows: TGTGCCAGCAGCTTAATAGATACGCAGTATTTT. Amino acids: CASSLIDTQYF.

This clonotype was found many times. The chain carries TRBV9 and TRBJ2-1, with TRBD2 identical over 8 bases. The CDR3 totals 18 residues. Germline loops: CDR1 SGDLS, CDR2 YYNGEE. The ends lost 1 base at V and 4 bases at J; junction bases unmatched: 13. The CDR3 sequence: CASSVSLPAGAQYNEQFF. The CDR3 DNA reads TGTGCCAGCAGCGTATCCCTCCCAGCGGGGGCGCAGTACAATGAGCAGTTCTTC.

The sample holds many counts of this clonotype. The chain uses TRBV12-3 or TRBV12-4 and TRBJ2-2; D call uncertain. The CDR3 spans 13 residues. Trimming cost V 5 bases and J 5 bases, with 9 bases left between them. CDR3 residues: CASSLPRTGELFF. CDR3 nucleotide sequence: TGTGCCAGCAGTCTCCCGCGAACCGGGGAGCTGTTTTTT.

In this sample, this clonotype turned up a few times. The V and J genes are TRBV6-4 and TRBJ2-1, with a possible D match to TRBD2 (5 bases). The V and J ends lost 0 bases and 3 bases respectively, with 12 bases between them. This CDR3 has 16 residues. CDR1 is MRHNA, CDR2 SNTAGT, per germline. The CDR3 loop is CASSDSGGGDYNEQFF. The CDR3 DNA follows: TGTGCCAGCAGTGACTCTGGTGGAGGCGACTACAATGAGCAGTTCTTC.

About this clonotype itself: This could be a read error, since a much larger clone is one nucleotide away. The chain couples TRBV19 to TRBJ1-1; D gene unclear. Per the germline V gene, CDR1 is LNHDA and CDR2 is SQIVND (reference sequence). The CDR3 extends over 13 amino acids. The chain's CDR3 is CASTPWGNTEASF. In DNA form, the CDR3 reads TGTGCCAGTACCCCTTGGGGAAACACTGAAGCTTCCTTT.

This clonotype showed up many times. The CDR3 coding sequence is TGTGCCACTATGCGGGACGCCGGTAATTCACCCCTCCACTTT. This encodes CATMRDAGNSPLHF. The chain joins TRBV10-3 to TRBJ1-6; tentatively, D is TRBD1 (5 bases). The CDR3 length is 14 residues. The germline gives CDR1 ENHRY, CDR2 SYGVKD. V lost 10 bases and J lost 6, with 16 bases in between.

This clonotype occurred many times. The genes are TRBV4-1 and TRBJ2-7; D possibly matches TRBD1 or TRBD2 (5 bases each). V lost 0 bases, J lost 5 bases, and 17 bases lay in between. CDR3 length: 16 amino acids. Germline V gene sequence: CDR1 MGHRA, CDR2 YSYEKL. Written as DNA, the CDR3 is TGCGCCAGCAGCCAAGATCCGTGGGGGTTGGGCGACGAGCAGTACTTC. Amino acids: CASSQDPWGLGDEQYF.

This clonotype appeared many times. The gene calls are TRBV6-6 and TRBJ2-7; D is undetermined. CDR3 size: 12 residues. V dropped 6 bases and J dropped 6 bases, with 12 bases sitting between them. Germline-derived CDR1 and CDR2 are MNHNY and SVGAGI (reference sequence). The CDR3 coding sequence is TGTGCCAGCAGCTACCAAGGTACCGAGCAGTACTTC. This sequence encodes CASSYQGTEQYF.

In its sample, this clonotype was seen many times. The chain combines TRBV28 with TRBJ2-1; 10 bases fit TRBD2. Germline V gene lookup returns CDR1 MDHEN and CDR2 SYDVKM. There are 16 residues in the CDR3. V lost 5 bases and J lost 5; bases outside the gene matches: 9. DNA of the CDR3: TGTGCCAGCAGTCCTATAGCGGGAGGACTTAACAATGAGCAGTTCTTC. This codes for CASSPIAGGLNNEQFF.

The V and J genes are TRBV20-1 and TRBJ2-7, with TRBD2 matching 11 bases. Germline values: CDR1 DFQATT, CDR2 SNEGSKA (reference sequence). J was trimmed by 7 bases and V by 0 bases; bases with no gene match: 14. The length of the CDR3 is 17 residues. The CDR3 sequence is CSARDLLAGGAFAEQYF. DNA of the CDR3: TGCAGTGCTAGAGACCTTCTAGCGGGGGGCGCCTTTGCTGAGCAGTACTTC.

This clonotype was seen at least ten times. The V gene is TRBV7-9, the J gene TRBJ2-5, with D uncertain. This CDR3 has 15 amino acids. V lost 4 bases and J lost 0, with 12 bases in between. Germline-derived CDR1 and CDR2 are SEHNR and FQNEAQ (reference sequence). This CDR3 reads CASSWMTEYQETQYF. Written as DNA, the CDR3 is TGTGCCAGCAGCTGGATGACTGAGTACCAAGAGACCCAGTACTTC.